This T cell receptor beta chain appears in the sequencing data of a study of cytomegalovirus exposure and HLA in healthy donors. Study-level information: Around 89 million unique TCRs from HLA-typed donors made up an early data release. Genetic ancestry analysis placed over 75% of the roughly 400 donors that were genotyped in the Caucasian-associated cluster.

Findings and caveats of the study: In a later analysis, HLA-associated beta chains showed higher expansion and lower generation probabilities than comparable chains. It has been reported that TCR beta sequences accurately predicted the HLA-A and HLA-B alleles of most subjects.

Points on this clone: Its target is unknown.

It was with 60 Vbeta and 13 Jbeta primers that the PCR ran. Repertoires were generated with immunoSEQ multiplex PCR, while TCRdb's copy carries only in-frame clones and drops some. The sample yields about 97,000 clones, around a tenth seen once. Sequencing used PBMCs. The receptor was derived from a man aged 50 or older in good health and CMV-seropositive.

CDR3 bases: TGTGCCTGGAGTCGGGGGGCCAACGTCCTGACTTTC. The encoded protein is CAWSRGANVLTF. V is TRBV30 and J is TRBJ2-6; D is undetermined. This CDR3 comprises 12 residues. CDR1 GTSNPN and CDR2 SVGIG come from the germline V gene (reference sequence). Between the trimmed V and J ends, which lost 2 bases and 4 bases, there was a span of 3 bases.